This T cell receptor (beta chain) appears in the sequencing data of a study of CD8 T cells in ankylosing spondylitis. Germline assignment: CDR1 SQVTM and CDR2 ANQGSEA. The CDR3 sequence is 10 residues long. The V gene lost 6 bases and the J gene lost 7 bases, with 10 bases spanning the gap. This clonotype was picked up one time. Its antigen is not identified. Quantitative 5'-RACE was performed with molecular barcodes, and it yielded the TCR beta libraries. In TCRdb, the 5' RACE reads were re-called with MiXCR into one record per CDR3 protein. The sample contains 200,000 to 250,000 distinct CDR3 sequences, 9.5% to 12% of which appear only once. Study outcomes and limitations: For ankylosing spondylitis blood, a TCR beta motif of about eight highly homologous variants appeared characteristic. Previous work reported some of these motif variants in the synovial fluid and blood of reactive arthritis. Disease-linked clones displayed a CD8+ phenotype and appeared relatively rarely in peripheral blood.

The chain is built from TRBV29-1 and TRBJ2-7; D is ambiguous. The source of this sequence is a male donor with ankylosing spondylitis or in good health (not recorded which). The material sequenced was blood, either unsorted or a sorted T cell fraction (not recorded which). CDR3 coding DNA: TGCAGCGTCGATTTTGGGGAGCAGTACTTC. This sequence encodes CSVDFGEQYF.